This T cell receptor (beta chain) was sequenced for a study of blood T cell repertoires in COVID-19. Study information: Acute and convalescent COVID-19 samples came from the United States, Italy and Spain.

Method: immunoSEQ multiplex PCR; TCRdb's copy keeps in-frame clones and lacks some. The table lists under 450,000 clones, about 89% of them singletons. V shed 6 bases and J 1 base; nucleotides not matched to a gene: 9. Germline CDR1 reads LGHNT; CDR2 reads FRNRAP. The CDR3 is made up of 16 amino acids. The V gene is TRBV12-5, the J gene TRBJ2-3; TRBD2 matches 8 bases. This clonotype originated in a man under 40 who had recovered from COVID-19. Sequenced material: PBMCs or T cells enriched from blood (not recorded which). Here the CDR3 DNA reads TGTGCTAGTGGGACTGGGGCGGGGGGTCGCACAGATACGCAGTATTTT. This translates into CASGTGAGGRTDTQYF. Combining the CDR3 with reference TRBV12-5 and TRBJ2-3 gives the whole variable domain DARVTQTPRHKVTEMGQEVTMRCQPILGHNTVFWYRQTMMQGLELLAYFRNRAPLDDSGMPKDRFSAEMPDATLATLKIQPSEPRDSAVYFCASGTGAGGRTDTQYFGPGTRLTVL.